This T cell receptor (beta chain) was recorded in a study of blood T cell repertoires in COVID-19. Study information: The samples span acute and convalescent COVID-19 from the United States, Italy and Spain. T cells, B-cell-depleted T cells, or PBMCs supplied cDNA or gDNA.

This CDR3 has 18 amino acids. Germline lookup yields CDR1 SNHLY and CDR2 FYNNEI. V was cut by 0 bases and J by 5 bases, with 22 bases left in between. In the original processing: It was from reference gene primer amplification that nucleated cell counts were estimated. Sequencing used immunoSEQ multiplex PCR; TCRdb keeps in-frame clones, though not all of them. V, J and clone size are taken as reported in that table, and D and trimming were inferred from the DNA itself. The sample lists about 15,000 clones; approximately 90% were seen once. The source material was peripheral blood. This TCR was sampled from a man in his 60s with active COVID-19. J is TRBJ1-1 and V is TRBV2, with D possibly matching TRBD1 (6 bases). The CDR3 is CASSEARWNGQTTTEAFF. CDR3 nucleotide sequence: TGTGCCAGCAGTGAAGCTCGGTGGAACGGACAGACGACGACTGAAGCTTTCTTT.